These 9 T cell receptor beta chains came from one sample sequenced in a study of tumor-infiltrating lymphocytes in primary liver carcinoma. Starting material of around 490 ng total RNA yielded TCR beta cDNA via a constant-region primer. Three nested multiplex PCR rounds, a slightly modified ARM-PCR, produced the libraries for TCR beta. Primers for the first two PCR rounds were TRBV1-TRBV30 forward primers and a C-beta reverse primer (roughly 10 cycles per round). TCRdb independently ran MiXCR on the multiplex PCR reads; one entry per CDR3 protein. The sample includes 100,000 or so distinct CDR3 sequences, around two thirds of them seen just once. The study co-extracted DNA and RNA from roughly 20-30 mg of unsorted bulk tissue. Sequenced sample: liver tumor tissue from sampling region 5. As for subset: tumor region T5, tumor centre. The receptors come from a woman aged 60-70 years with primary liver carcinoma and hepatitis B virus infection.

In the case of this clonotype: A read error may produce the germline difference seen at one junction end. The chain uses TRBV11-2 and TRBJ2-1; possibly TRBD1 or TRBD2 for D (5 bases each). The CDR3 loop spans 17 amino acids. CDR1 is SGHAT and CDR2 is FQNNGV in the germline V gene. The CDR3 DNA follows: TGTGCCAGCAGCTTACGACCGGGACGGGGATTCTACAATGAGGAGTTCTTC. The encoded protein is CASSLRPGRGFYNEEFF.

This clonotype was detected ten times or more. V is TRBV4-1 and J is TRBJ2-5; TRBD2 might be the D (6 bases). The CDR3 runs to 14 residues. The V gene's germline CDR1 is MGHRA and CDR2 YSYEKL. Between the trimmed V and J ends, which lost 2 bases and 5 bases, there was a span of 12 bases. CDR3 sequence: CASSQWRAGETQYF. The CDR3 region has the DNA TGCGCCAGCAGCCAATGGAGGGCCGGGGAGACCCAGTACTTC.

This rearrangement joins TRBV12-3 or TRBV12-4 to TRBJ1-2; perhaps TRBD1 as D (6 bases). The V end was cut by 7 bases, the J end by 7 bases, with 16 bases between. The CDR3 is 13 amino acids. The CDR3 here is CASNRAGACGYTF. DNA of the CDR3: TGTGCCAGCAATCGCGCAGGGGCATGTGGCTACACCTTC.

The chain joins TRBV6-6 to TRBJ2-2, with 7 nucleotides matching TRBD2. The CDR3 is made up of 16 amino acids. Germline-derived CDR1 and CDR2 are MNHNY and SVGAGI (reference sequence). The ends lost 2 bases at V and 4 bases at J; junction bases unmatched: 7. The CDR3 is CASSYPAGVSTGELFF. The CDR3 DNA sequence: TGTGCCAGCAGTTACCCTGCGGGAGTGAGCACCGGGGAGCTGTTTTTT.

Of note for this clonotype: One end of the junction does not line up with germline, which may come from a read error. The gene calls are TRBV11-2 and TRBJ2-1; 7 bases agree with TRBD2. The CDR3 consists of 16 residues. CDR1 and CDR2 (germline): SGHAT, FQNNGV. CDR3 in amino acids: CASSLDSLAAYYEQFF. The CDR3 nucleotides are TGTGCCAGTAGCTTAGATTCCCTAGCGGCTTACTATGAGCAGTTCTTC.

This clonotype was picked up a small number of times. One junction end does not reproduce the germline sequence, and a read error may be involved. J is TRBJ2-1 and V is TRBV7-7, with 8 bases lining up with TRBD2. Looked up from germline, CDR1 is SSHAT and CDR2 is FNYEAQ (reference sequence). This CDR3 has 15 amino acids. The CDR3 is CASSLGYSGGNEQFF. In DNA, the CDR3 is TGTGCTAGCAGCTTAGGTTACAGCGGGGGCAATGAGCAGTTCTTC.

The chain recombines TRBV6-6 with TRBJ2-3; 8 bases align to TRBD1. V gave up 4 bases and J gave up 11 bases; unmatched junction bases: 8. The germline gives CDR1 MNHNY, CDR2 SVGAGI (reference sequence). CDR3 length: 13 amino acids. The CDR3 loop reads CASSLTGVNMQYF. CDR3 sequence (DNA): TGTGCCAGCAGTTTGACAGGGGTAAATATGCAGTATTTT.

A remark on this clonotype: Relative to the germline gene, one junction end is altered; a read error may explain this. V gene TRBV11-1 combines with J gene TRBJ2-3, with TRBD2 matching 7 bases. Germline CDR1 reads SGHAT; CDR2 reads FQDESV (reference sequence). This CDR3 has 13 amino acids. CDR3: CVSSSGSGGTQYF. The CDR3 nucleotides are TGTGTCAGCAGCTCCGGGTCGGGGGGTACGCAGTACTTT.

Remarks on this clonotype: This CDR3 is missing its conserved last phenylalanine or tryptophan, likely due to a read error. No DNA is shown, since the ends of the CDR3 on it are uncertain; the CDR3 is the one TCRdb lists. The chain couples TRBV11-2 to TRBJ1-6. Germline CDR1 and CDR2: SGHAT and FQNNGV. The CDR3 spans 13 amino acids, including both terminal residues. The CDR3 reads CASSFVKNSPLHL.